This TCR beta chain stems from a study of cytomegalovirus exposure and HLA in healthy donors. As for the study in general: About 84% of several hundred genotyped donors fell in the Caucasian-associated ancestry cluster. General observations from the study: For TCR beta chains, V- and J-gene trimming was later linked to a missense DCLRE1C variant. Sequencing had likely introduced a cluster of highly shared sequence variants as an artifact.

To note about this clone: Antigen specificity is unknown.

A multiplex PCR was run with 60 Vbeta primers and 13 Jbeta primers. Profiling relied on immunoSEQ multiplex PCR, and the TCRdb table lists in-frame clones only, not all of them. The profile covers around 200,000 clones, with under 70% appearing a single time and 2.6% taken by the ten largest. CDR1 MNHEY and CDR2 SMNVEV come from the germline V gene (reference sequence). The CDR3 loop spans 14 amino acids. V was cut by 4 bases and J by 2 bases, with 11 bases left in between. These donors counted as nominally healthy when sampled, but unrecorded immune exposures were likely. Sequenced: PBMCs. This TCR was sampled from a man aged 40-49 years in good health and CMV-seropositive. The genes are TRBV27 and TRBJ1-1; TRBD1 might be the D (6 bases). The CDR3 here is CASSSRQANTEAFF. As DNA, the CDR3 is TGTGCCAGCAGTTCCCGACAGGCCAACACTGAAGCTTTCTTT.